These 10 T cell receptor beta chains were sequenced from one sample in a study of OX40 agonist ivuxolimab in advanced cancers. Produced via immunoSEQ multiplex PCR; TCRdb's table is partial and in-frame only. This sample carries about 71,000 clones, roughly 80% of them seen once, and the ten largest clones take 5% to 6%. The material sequenced was CD4+ or CD8+ T cells sorted from blood, taken in a trial of the OX40 agonist ivuxolimab. These receptors originate from an adult with an advanced solid tumor such as melanoma, head and neck, liver or kidney cancer.

This rearrangement joins TRBV27 to TRBJ1-6; D not certain. From germline, CDR1 is MNHEY and CDR2 SMNVEV (reference sequence). V was shortened by 6 bases and J by 8 bases, with 11 bases between the two germline ends. The CDR3 loop spans 13 amino acids. The chain's CDR3 is CASRASSYSPLHF. CDR3 sequence (DNA): TGTGCCAGCAGGGCCAGTTCCTATTCACCCCTCCACTTT.

The gene calls are TRBV27 and TRBJ2-3, with 9 positions matching TRBD1. There are 14 residues in the CDR3. V gave up 1 base and J gave up 6 bases; unmatched junction bases: 2. CDR1 is MNHEY and CDR2 is SMNVEV in the germline V gene (reference sequence). The chain's CDR3 is CASSLYRGPDTQYF. The CDR3 DNA reads TGTGCCAGCAGTTTATACAGGGGGCCGGATACGCAGTATTTT.

The chain uses TRBV21-1 and TRBJ2-3; TRBD2 was called by the table and not checked on the DNA. TRBV21-1 is a documented pseudogene. CDR3 size: 15 residues. The CDR3 loop reads CASSRQRGPSDTQYF. As DNA, the CDR3 is TGTGCCAGCAGCAGGCAGCGGGGGCCCTCAGATACGCAGTATTTT.

In its sample, this clone was seen a few times. The rearrangement links TRBV18 to TRBJ2-7; D may be TRBD2 (6 bases). The germline V and J ends were trimmed by 3 bases and 6 bases, with 9 bases remaining between them. Germline CDR1 reads KGHSH; CDR2 reads LQKENI. CDR3 length: 12 amino acids. The CDR3 bases are TGTGCCAGCTCACCCAATAGCGGCGAGCAGTACTTC. This codes for CASSPNSGEQYF. The complete variable domain, with remaining parts taken from reference TRBV18 and TRBJ2-7, reads NAGVMQNPRHLVRRRGQEARLRCSPMKGHSHVYWYRQLPEEGLKFMVYLQKENIIDESGMPKERFSAEFPKEGPSILRIQQVVRGDSAAYFCASSPNSGEQYFGPGTRLTVT.

The CDR3 loop is CAWSGQTGSYTF. The CDR3 region has the DNA TGTGCCTGGAGCGGACAGACAGGGAGCTACACCTTC. V is TRBV30 and J is TRBJ1-2, with 7 bases aligning to TRBD1. This CDR3 is built from 12 residues. The germline V gene has CDR1 GTSNPN and CDR2 SVGIG (reference sequence). V gave up 3 bases and J gave up 9 bases; unmatched junction bases: 7.

V is TRBV15 and J is TRBJ1-1; TRBD1 aligns across 10 bases. V was clipped by 7 bases and J by 1 base; unmatched bases: 6. Germline CDR1 reads LNHNV; CDR2 reads YYDKDF (reference sequence). The CDR3 loop spans 15 amino acids. The CDR3 DNA sequence: TGTGCCACCAATCCGGACAGGGGGAGGAACACTGAAGCTTTCTTT. It specifies CATNPDRGRNTEAFF. Variable domain in full (rest from reference TRBV15 and TRBJ1-1): DAMVIQNPRYQVTQFGKPVTLSCSQTLNHNVMYWYQQKSSQAPKLLFHYYDKDFNNEADTPDNFQSRRPNTSFCFLDIRSPGLGDTAMYLCATNPDRGRNTEAFFGQGTRLTVV.

This clone has a handful of counts. CDR3 sequence reads: CASRWAGVSGANVLTF. CDR3 DNA sequence: TGTGCCAGCAGGTGGGCGGGAGTATCGGGGGCCAACGTCCTGACTTTC. The chain combines TRBV2 with TRBJ2-6; 7 bases are a match to TRBD2. CDR3 length: 16 residues. CDR1 SNHLY and CDR2 FYNNEI come from the germline V gene. V lost 6 bases to trimming and J lost 4 bases; unmatched junction nucleotides: 9.

V and J are TRBV7-9 and TRBJ2-7; 10 bases are shared with TRBD2. The CDR3 is 15 amino acids. The V segment lost 4 bases and the J segment 6 bases; nucleotides outside the gene matches: 9. The germline gives CDR1 SEHNR, CDR2 FQNEAQ (reference sequence). The CDR3 nucleotides read TGTGCCAGCAGCTCAACCGGGACTAGCGTGGGCGAGCAGTACTTC. Amino acid sequence: CASSSTGTSVGEQYF.

This CDR3 reads CASSGNPGTGVNQPQHF. DNA for the CDR3: TGTGCCAGTAGCGGAAATCCCGGGACAGGGGTCAATCAGCCCCAGCATTTT. The chain recombines TRBV19 with TRBJ1-5; TRBD1 matches at 10 bases. V gave up 6 bases and J gave up 3 bases; unmatched junction bases: 11. Germline loops: CDR1 LNHDA, CDR2 SQIVND (reference sequence). This CDR3 is 17 amino acids long.

Worth noting for this clone: At the DNA level, this CDR3 is encoded by other sequences in the same sample as well. CDR3 sequence: CASSLNRDTEAFF. The CDR3 DNA reads as TGTGCCAGCAGCTTGAACAGGGACACTGAAGCTTTCTTT. The chain uses TRBV7-2 and TRBJ1-1; D possibly corresponds to TRBD1 (6 bases). The CDR3 extends over 13 amino acids. Germline-derived CDR1 and CDR2 are SGHTA and FQGNSA. The V end was cut by 3 bases, the J end by 3 bases, with 8 bases between.